This T cell receptor (beta chain) was sequenced in a study of prognosis after radiotherapy for stage I lung cancer. Study-wide background: The non-small cell lung cancer patients were all considered medically inoperable, with comorbidities accounting for this in about a dozen of them. Findings and limits, study-wide: Lower Shannon entropy values were found after stereotactic body radiation therapy in patients who developed distant metastases.

Comment on this clonotype: Its specificity is unknown. The conserved final phenylalanine or tryptophan is absent from the CDR3, which likely points to a read error.

V gave up 10 bases and J gave up 8 bases; unmatched junction bases: 19. Germline V CDR1 and CDR2: SNHLY, FYNNEI. The CDR3 length is 15 residues. Two-round multiplex PCR on genomic DNA was the method by which TCR beta CDR3 was amplified. Used in first-round PCR were primers specific to each TRBV and TRBJ gene. From the multiplex PCR reads, TCRdb called clonotypes with MiXCR, one entry per CDR3 protein. The sample includes around 20,000 distinct CDR3 sequences, 50% to 60% seen only once; the top ten take 25% to 30%. Here the sequenced sample was PBMCs, taken before or after stereotactic body radiation therapy (not recorded which). The source of this sequence is a donor over 45 with non-small cell lung cancer. The rearrangement links TRBV2 to TRBJ1-2, with TRBD1 matching over 7 bases. The DNA of the CDR3 is TGTGCCACAAACGCTGGATCCGGCGACAGGGTGGGCTACACCATC. It yields the protein CATNAGSGDRVGYTI.